These T cell receptor beta chains were read from a single sample in a study of cytomegalovirus exposure and HLA in healthy donors. Generated by immunoSEQ multiplex PCR, the TCRdb table keeps only in-frame clones and is missing some. This sample has approximately 120,000 clones, with 73% found just once. The sequenced sample was PBMCs. The origin of the receptors is a man in his forties in good health and CMV-seronegative. The CDR3 runs from the conserved cysteine through the conserved F or W. The order of the fields is J gene, D gene, V gene, clone size, CDR3 protein, CDR3 DNA. The D gene is left open where the match is weak. Part of the rows lack a size; the others show once, few, many or a class for expanded clones.

J: TRBJ1-3; D: TRBD1; V: TRBV11-2; size: NA; CDR3: CASTHPGQSGNTIYF; DNA: TGTGCCAGCACCCACCCGGGACAGTCTGGAAACACCATATATTTT
J: TRBJ2-7; D: TRBD2; V: TRBV15; size: once; CDR3: CATSRSLAGDSYEQYF; DNA: TGTGCCACCAGCAGGTCACTAGCGGGGGATTCCTACGAGCAGTACTTC
J: TRBJ1-1; D: NA; V: TRBV15; size: NA; CDR3: CATSRSTGAEAFF; DNA: TGTGCCACCAGCAGATCCACCGGGGCTGAAGCTTTCTTT
J: TRBJ1-1; D: TRBD1; V: TRBV5-1; size: once; CDR3: CASSWGQGGTEAFF; DNA: TGCGCCAGCAGCTGGGGACAGGGAGGGACTGAAGCTTTCTTT
J: TRBJ2-7; D: NA; V: TRBV5-6; size: NA; CDR3: CASSLGQVSYEQYF; DNA: TGTGCCAGCAGCTTGGGACAGGTTTCCTACGAGCAGTACTTC
J: TRBJ1-4; D: NA; V: TRBV7-9; size: few; CDR3: CASSLDGGKHEKLFF; DNA: TGTGCCAGCAGCTTAGACGGGGGGAAGCATGAAAAACTGTTTTTT
J: TRBJ1-5; D: NA; V: TRBV11-2; size: NA; CDR3: CASSLDLDRNQPQHF; DNA: TGTGCCAGCAGCTTAGATCTCGACAGAAATCAGCCCCAGCATTTT
J: TRBJ2-5; D: NA; V: TRBV19; size: NA; CDR3: CASNQIGETQYF; DNA: TGTGCCAGTAACCAGATCGGGGAGACCCAGTACTTC
J: TRBJ2-3; D: NA; V: TRBV11-2; size: NA; CDR3: CASSGRVTDTQYF; DNA: TGTGCCAGCAGCGGCAGGGTCACAGATACGCAGTATTTT
J: TRBJ2-5; D: TRBD2; V: TRBV4-1; size: few; CDR3: CASSQVLDGGGLGSGTQYF; DNA: TGCGCCAGCAGCCAAGTTCTTGATGGTGGGGGACTAGGTAGTGGGACCCAGTACTTC
J: TRBJ2-5; D: TRBD1; V: TRBV9; size: NA; CDR3: CASSADRAETQYF; DNA: TGTGCCAGTAGCGCGGACAGGGCAGAGACCCAGTACTTC
J: TRBJ2-5; D: NA; V: TRBV9; size: NA; CDR3: CASSLSRGGKETQYF; DNA: TGTGCCAGCAGCCTCTCCAGAGGGGGAAAAGAGACCCAGTACTTC
J: TRBJ2-2; D: NA; V: TRBV4-1; size: NA; CDR3: CASSPRDWTNTGELFF; DNA: TGCGCCAGCAGCCCGAGGGACTGGACGAACACCGGGGAGCTGTTTTTT
J: TRBJ1-2; D: NA; V: TRBV19; size: NA; CDR3: CASTKGVGMDGYTF; DNA: TGTGCCAGTACCAAGGGAGTCGGGATGGATGGCTACACCTTC
J: TRBJ1-1; D: NA; V: TRBV7-3; size: NA; CDR3: CASSSEGTEAFF; DNA: TGTGCCAGCAGCTCGGAGGGCACTGAAGCTTTCTTT
J: TRBJ2-3; D: TRBD2; V: TRBV9; size: NA; CDR3: CASSHPPGLADTDTQYF; DNA: TGTGCCAGCAGTCACCCCCCTGGACTAGCGGACACAGATACGCAGTATTTT
J: TRBJ2-4; D: NA; V: TRBV19; size: NA; CDR3: CASSIAPGTRSIQYF; DNA: TGTGCCAGTAGTATAGCCCCGGGGACAAGGTCCATTCAGTACTTC
J: TRBJ1-1; D: TRBD1; V: TRBV18; size: few; CDR3: CASSPTGGTANTEAFF; DNA: TGTGCCAGCTCACCTACAGGGGGCACCGCAAACACTGAAGCTTTCTTT
J: TRBJ2-3; D: TRBD2; V: TRBV7-9; size: few; CDR3: CASSLVGSGVKDTQYF; DNA: TGTGCCAGCAGCCTGGTGGGTAGCGGGGTAAAAGATACGCAGTATTTT
J: TRBJ2-5; D: TRBD2; V: TRBV2; size: NA; CDR3: CASSSERGGQETQYF; DNA: TGTGCCAGCAGTTCAGAGCGGGGGGGACAAGAGACCCAGTACTTC
J: TRBJ1-2; D: NA; V: TRBV12-5; size: NA; CDR3: CASGSFYGYTF; DNA: TGTGCTAGTGGTTCCTTCTATGGCTACACCTTC
J: TRBJ1-3; D: NA; V: TRBV9; size: NA; CDR3: CATLNTRNTIYF; DNA: TGTGCCACCTTAAACACCCGAAACACCATATATTTT
J: TRBJ2-1; D: NA; V: TRBV13; size: NA; CDR3: CASSYVQDYNEQFF; DNA: TGTGCCAGCAGCTACGTACAGGACTACAATGAGCAGTTCTTC
J: TRBJ1-2; D: TRBD1; V: TRBV29-1; size: few; CDR3: CSVEGQGAGGYTF; DNA: TGCAGCGTTGAGGGACAGGGGGCAGGAGGCTACACCTTC
J: TRBJ2-7; D: TRBD1; V: TRBV19; size: NA; CDR3: CASSIAAGTGGYEQYF; DNA: TGTGCCAGTAGTATCGCCGCCGGGACAGGGGGATACGAGCAGTACTTC
J: TRBJ1-1; D: TRBD1; V: TRBV5-1; size: NA; CDR3: CASSLAVQGAGEAFF; DNA: TGCGCCAGCAGCTTGGCAGTACAGGGGGCAGGTGAAGCTTTCTTT
J: TRBJ2-7; D: NA; V: TRBV5-6; size: NA; CDR3: CASSLGDFEQYF; DNA: TGTGCCAGCAGCTTGGGGGACTTCGAGCAGTACTTC
J: TRBJ1-1; D: NA; V: TRBV28; size: NA; CDR3: CASSGQYHTEAFF; DNA: TGTGCCAGCAGTGGACAGTATCACACTGAAGCTTTCTTT
J: TRBJ2-7; D: NA; V: TRBV28; size: NA; CDR3: CASSLLEGGEQYF; DNA: TGTGCCAGCAGTCTGCTCGAGGGGGGGGAGCAGTACTTC
J: TRBJ1-4; D: TRBD1; V: TRBV15; size: NA; CDR3: CATSTPGQGNEKLFF; DNA: TGTGCCACCAGCACCCCGGGACAGGGAAATGAAAAACTGTTTTTT
J: TRBJ2-3; D: NA; V: TRBV27; size: NA; CDR3: CASSSRGSEDTQYF; DNA: TGTGCCAGCAGTTCCCGGGGGTCTGAGGATACGCAGTATTTT
J: TRBJ2-1; D: TRBD2; V: TRBV19; size: NA; CDR3: CASSPGGGRNEQFF; DNA: TGTGCCAGTAGCCCCGGGGGGGGGAGAAATGAGCAGTTCTTC
J: TRBJ2-3; D: TRBD2; V: TRBV5-4; size: once; CDR3: CASSRGLAGEGGTQYF; DNA: TGTGCCAGCAGCCGTGGACTAGCGGGGGAAGGGGGGACGCAGTATTTT
J: TRBJ1-2; D: NA; V: TRBV29-1; size: NA; CDR3: CSVDREGYTF; DNA: TGCAGCGTTGACAGGGAAGGCTACACCTTC
J: TRBJ1-5; D: TRBD1; V: TRBV28; size: NA; CDR3: CASSLGQVAGFHNQPQHF; DNA: TGTGCCAGCAGCCTAGGACAGGTAGCGGGATTTCACAATCAGCCCCAGCATTTT
J: TRBJ2-5; D: TRBD1; V: TRBV19; size: NA; CDR3: CASSMGRAGGRETQYF; DNA: TGTGCCAGTAGTATGGGCCGGGCAGGGGGCCGGGAGACCCAGTACTTC
J: TRBJ1-1; D: TRBD1; V: TRBV30; size: once; CDR3: CAWSVSTGGMNTEAFF; DNA: TGTGCCTGGAGTGTAAGTACAGGGGGTATGAACACTGAAGCTTTCTTT
J: TRBJ1-2; D: NA; V: TRBV18; size: NA; CDR3: CASSPGGEAGYTF; DNA: TGTGCCAGCTCACCGGGAGGGGAGGCTGGCTACACCTTC